In this sample, the clone carrying this T cell receptor beta chain turned up a few times. What it recognizes is unknown. The data originate from a study of beta chain features in type 1 diabetes. Study-wide points: Shorter TCRB CDR3s, moderately but significantly so, marked every one of the four CD4+ subsets in Type 1 diabetes patients.

The germline V and J ends were trimmed by 6 bases and 5 bases, with 14 bases remaining between them. CDR1 is SGHTA and CDR2 is FQGTGA in the germline V gene. This CDR3 is 14 amino acids long. CD45RO/CCR7/CD25/CD127/CD95/CD27 staining was used to isolate CD4+ naive, central memory, regulatory and stem cell-like memory cells by sorting. Sorted cells reached over 95% purity in every population. The authors reverse transcribed all of the isolated RNA, so sequencing captured expressed TCRB transcripts. Profiled with immunoSEQ multiplex PCR; TCRdb holds only in-frame clones, not every one. The sample has under 300,000 clones; around 15% are singletons.

The sample comprised naive CD4+ T cells from blood. The receptor comes from a man younger than 45 with type 1 diabetes. The rearrangement uses TRBV7-3 and TRBJ1-5, with D perhaps matching TRBD1 (5 bases). The CDR3 DNA sequence: TGTGCCAGCAGTCCGCAGGGTGGAGATCAGCCCCAGCATTTT. Translated: CASSPQGGDQPQHF. The variable domain in full, completed from reference TRBV7-3 and TRBJ1-5, reads GAGVSQTPSNKVTEKGKYVELRCDPISGHTALYWYRQSLGQGPEFLIYFQGTGAADDSGLPNDRFFAVRPEGSVSTLKIQRTERGDSAVYLCASSPQGGDQPQHFGDGTRLSIL.